A single TCR beta chain is shown here with its context. Its target is not known. The germline V gene has CDR1 SGHRS and CDR2 YFSETQ. The CDR3 consists of 16 residues. The V end was cut by 0 bases, the J end by 8 bases, with 19 bases between. Blood CD4+ CD25-low CD127-high conventional T cells supplied the genomic DNA template. These data originate in a study of regulatory and conventional T cells in RAG deficiency. Study-wide points: Shannon entropy was markedly lower and Simpson indices higher in RAG-deficient patients than control T-cell subsets. Compared with controls, unique Treg TCR beta sequences dropped roughly 100-fold in Omenn syndrome and CID/AS. Omenn patients showed >85% Treg-Tconv overlap and shorter CDR3 lengths.

Repertoires were generated with immunoSEQ multiplex PCR, while TCRdb's copy carries only in-frame clones and drops some. The table has about 30,000 clones, about three quarters seen once. The same data also contributed to another study, on regulatory T cells. That publication notes: The PCR used 52 TRBV and 13 TRBJ primers. In patients, unique TRB V-J pairs were restricted and V/J usage skewed, especially in Tregs.

The source material was CD4+ effector T cells sorted from blood. The TCR comes from a human donor in good health. This chain joins TRBV5-1 and TRBJ2-3; perhaps TRBD1 as D (6 bases). The chain's CDR3 is CASSLGWSSEGGTQYF. CDR3 bases: TGCGCCAGCAGCTTGGGCTGGAGTAGCGAAGGGGGTACGCAGTATTTT.